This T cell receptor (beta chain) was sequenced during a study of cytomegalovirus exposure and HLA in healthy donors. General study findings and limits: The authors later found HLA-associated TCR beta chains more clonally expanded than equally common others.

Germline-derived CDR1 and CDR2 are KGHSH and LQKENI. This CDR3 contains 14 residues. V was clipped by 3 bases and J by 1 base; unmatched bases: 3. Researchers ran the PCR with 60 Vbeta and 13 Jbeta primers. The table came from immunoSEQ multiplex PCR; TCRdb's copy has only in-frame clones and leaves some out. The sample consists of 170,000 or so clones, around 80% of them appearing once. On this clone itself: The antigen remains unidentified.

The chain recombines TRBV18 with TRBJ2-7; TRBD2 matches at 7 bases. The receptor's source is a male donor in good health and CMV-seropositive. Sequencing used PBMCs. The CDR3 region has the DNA TGTGCCAGCTCACCGGGACTACCATCCTACGAGCAGTACTTC. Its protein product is CASSPGLPSYEQYF.